These 27 T cell receptor beta chains originate from one sample sequenced in a study of T-cell reconstitution after alpha-beta-depleted transplantation in children. This sample's TCRbeta library carried unique molecular identifier barcodes. TCRdb reanalysed the PCR reads using MiXCR and keeps one entry per CDR3 protein. The sample has around 960,000 distinct CDR3 sequences, about 30% seen once. The sample in question was PBMCs, mostly from graft donor cells, obtained 360 days after TCRalphabeta/CD19-depleted stem cell transplant. Source of these receptors: a boy under two years old who had a stem cell transplant for SCID, so the T cells may come from the graft donor.

This clonotype was seen a few times. The CDR3: CACLGGRTDTQYF. The DNA for the CDR3 is TGTGCCTGTTTAGGGGGTCGGACAGATACGCAGTATTTT. The rearrangement links TRBV6-6 to TRBJ2-3; TRBD1 might be the D (6 bases). The CDR3 totals 13 residues. Germline-derived CDR1 and CDR2 are MNHNY and SVGAGI (reference sequence). V gave up 11 bases and J gave up 3 bases, with 15 bases separating them.

The rearrangement joins TRBV5-1 to TRBJ1-5, with D maybe TRBD1 (6 bases). The V gene's germline CDR1 is SGHRS and CDR2 YFSETQ. Trimming shortened V by 4 bases and J by 4 bases, and 12 bases separated the two germline ends. This CDR3 contains 14 residues. This chain's CDR3 is CASSEGQPNQPQHF. DNA for the CDR3: TGCGCCAGCAGCGAGGGACAACCAAATCAGCCCCAGCATTTT.

The chain combines TRBV18 with TRBJ1-6, with 7 bases matching TRBD1. This CDR3 has 15 residues. The ends lost 8 bases at V and 4 bases at J; junction bases unmatched: 8. Germline V lookup: CDR1 KGHSH, CDR2 LQKENI. The CDR3, as DNA: TGTGCCAGCCGAGGGGGCGGCAGATATAATTCACCCCTCCACTTT. Translating it yields CASRGGGRYNSPLHF.

The rearrangement links TRBV5-4 to TRBJ1-2; 7 nucleotides agree with TRBD1. CDR3 size: 15 residues. V gave up 4 bases and J gave up 4 bases; unmatched junction bases: 10. Germline V gene sequence: CDR1 SGHNT, CDR2 YYREEE (reference sequence). The CDR3 protein is CASSPGQTGIYGYTF. CDR3 DNA: TGTGCCAGCAGCCCAGGCCAGACAGGGATCTATGGCTACACCTTC.

This clonotype was seen only a few times. The chain carries TRBV20-1 and TRBJ2-3, with D unresolved. Germline V gene lookup returns CDR1 DFQATT and CDR2 SNEGSKA (reference sequence). The ends were cut back, 7 bases at V and 3 bases at J, with 17 bases in the middle. The CDR3 loop spans 14 amino acids. The CDR3 DNA reads TGCAGTGGCAAGCGTTTTTTGGCTACAGATACGCAGTATTTT. Encoded protein: CSGKRFLATDTQYF.

There are a few counts of this clonotype. This sequence joins TRBV24-1 and TRBJ2-3, with D perhaps being TRBD1 or TRBD2 (5 bases each). V was shortened by 4 bases and J by 2 bases, with 15 bases between the two germline ends. Germline-derived CDR1 and CDR2 are KGHDR and SFDVKD. The CDR3 extends over 16 amino acids. The CDR3 DNA is TGTGCCACCAGTGAAGCGAGGGGAAAGACCACAGATACGCAGTATTTT. Encoded protein: CATSEARGKTTDTQYF.

The chain joins TRBV6-1 to TRBJ2-1; 8 bases are a match to TRBD1. The CDR3 has 15 amino acids. Germline V gives CDR1 MNHNS, CDR2 SASEGT. J gave up 4 bases and V 6 bases, and 8 bases lay outside the gene matches. The CDR3: CASRPDRGPYNEQFF. The CDR3 DNA reads as TGTGCCAGCAGGCCCGACAGGGGTCCATACAATGAGCAGTTCTTC.

This chain connects TRBV20-1 to TRBJ2-1, with TRBD1 identical over 8 bases. V dropped 3 bases and J dropped 4; count of bases not matched to a gene: 5. CDR1 DFQATT and CDR2 SNEGSKA come from the germline V gene (reference sequence). CDR3 length equals 14 residues. DNA of the CDR3: TGCAGTGCTAGCCAAGACAGGGGTTACAATGAGCAGTTCTTC. The encoded protein is CSASQDRGYNEQFF.

This clonotype has a count of ten or more. The chain uses TRBV20-1 and TRBJ2-7, with 12 bases fitting TRBD1. Germline V gene lookup returns CDR1 DFQATT and CDR2 SNEGSKA (reference sequence). V was clipped by 7 bases and J by 6 bases; unmatched bases: 7. The CDR3 has 13 amino acids. The CDR3 protein is CSVAGQGAGEQYF. The DNA of the CDR3 is TGCAGTGTGGCGGGACAGGGGGCCGGCGAGCAGTACTTC.

The J gene is TRBJ2-7, the V gene TRBV20-1, with D possibly being TRBD1 (5 bases). The V gene lost 5 bases and the J gene lost 7 bases, with 15 bases spanning the gap. This CDR3 contains 12 residues. The germline V gene encodes CDR1 DFQATT and CDR2 SNEGSKA (reference sequence). In DNA, the CDR3 is TGCAGTGCTCCCCGGACAAAGATAGAGCAGTACTTC. This translates into CSAPRTKIEQYF.

This clonotype was seen a handful of times. The chain uses TRBV3-1 and TRBJ2-5; D perhaps matches TRBD2 (6 bases). The CDR3 is 14 residues long. V gave up 5 bases and J gave up 2 bases, with 12 bases separating them. Looked up from germline, CDR1 is LGHDT and CDR2 is YNNKEL (reference sequence). CDR3 coding DNA: TGTGCCAGCAGCGCCCCGGGGGTACAAGAGACCCAGTACTTC. Protein sequence: CASSAPGVQETQYF.

Only a few counts were recorded for this clonotype. The rearrangement uses TRBV20-1 and TRBJ2-2; tentatively, D is TRBD2 (5 bases). The CDR3 contains 12 residues. Germline-derived CDR1 and CDR2 are DFQATT and SNEGSKA (reference sequence). V gave up 3 bases and J gave up 7 bases, with 9 bases separating them. CDR3 bases: TGCAGTGCTAGTCGGGATCACGGGGAGCTGTTTTTT. It is translated as CSASRDHGELFF.

The rearrangement links TRBV7-2 to TRBJ2-5; TRBD1 matches at 7 bases. The V and J ends lost 0 bases and 0 bases, in that order; junction bases with no gene match: 10. Germline assignment: CDR1 SGHTA and CDR2 FQGNSA. The CDR3 is 18 amino acids. The CDR3 nucleotides are TGTGCCAGCAGCTTAGCGTTCCGATCCGGGACAGACCAAGAGACCCAGTACTTC. It translates to CASSLAFRSGTDQETQYF.

The gene calls are TRBV7-9 and TRBJ1-1, with unresolved D. The CDR3 runs to 17 residues. V lost 3 bases to trimming and J lost 4 bases, with 21 bases between them. In germline, CDR1 is SEHNR, CDR2 FQNEAQ (reference sequence). The CDR3 loop is CASSFEVYFDGSTEAFF. The CDR3 region has the DNA TGTGCCAGCAGCTTCGAGGTATACTTTGATGGGAGCACTGAAGCTTTCTTT.

J is TRBJ2-2 and V is TRBV20-1, with 11 bases identical to TRBD2. This CDR3 is built from 15 residues. The germline CDR1 and CDR2 sequences are DFQATT and SNEGSKA (reference sequence). With 1 base clipped from V and 5 bases from J, the junction kept 3 bases outside the gene matches. CDR3 nucleotides: TGCAGTGCTAGAGCTAGCGGGGGGAGGACCGGGGAGCTGTTTTTT. This translates into CSARASGGRTGELFF.

The CDR3 bases are TGTGCCAGCAGACCCGCGGGGACTGGGGCCAACGTCCTGACTTTC. Its translation: CASRPAGTGANVLTF. The chain has TRBV12-3 or TRBV12-4 and TRBJ2-6; a possible D gene is TRBD2 (6 bases). Trimming shortened V by 6 bases and J by 2 bases, and 11 bases separated the two germline ends. The CDR3 runs to 15 residues.

A word on this clonotype: No DNA is shown, since the ends of the CDR3 on it are uncertain; the CDR3 is the one TCRdb lists. The rearrangement uses TRBV28 and TRBJ1-2; TRBD1 is the table's D call and was not checked against the DNA. Both ends counted, the CDR3 spans 14 residues. Germline V gene data show CDR1 as MDHEN and CDR2 as SYDVKM. The CDR3 loop reads CASSSSDRIHGYTF.

The sample holds a few counts of this clonotype. The V call is TRBV10-3, the J call TRBJ2-2, with 7 bases aligning to TRBD2. CDR1 and CDR2 (germline): ENHRY, SYGVKD. Losses at the gene ends were 2 bases for V and 7 bases for J; bases not matched to a gene: 10. The CDR3 is made up of 16 amino acids. The chain's CDR3 is CAISERLTSVHGELFF. The CDR3 bases are TGTGCCATCAGTGAGCGACTAACTAGCGTACACGGGGAGCTGTTTTTT.

The rearrangement joins TRBV5-1 to TRBJ1-1; TRBD1 matches 7 bases. The CDR3 has 16 residues. Germline V gives CDR1 SGHRS, CDR2 YFSETQ. The trim removed 4 bases at V and 5 bases at J, leaving 14 bases unmatched. CDR3 region: CASSETQGRLGTEAFF. In DNA form, the CDR3 reads TGCGCCAGCAGCGAAACACAGGGGAGGTTGGGAACTGAAGCTTTCTTT.

In this sample, this clonotype turned up a few times. The rearrangement uses TRBV20-1 and TRBJ2-3; perhaps TRBD1 as D (5 bases). The CDR3 is made up of 12 amino acids. Trimming cost V 2 bases and J 5 bases, with 8 bases left between them. Germline V gene data show CDR1 as DFQATT and CDR2 as SNEGSKA (reference sequence). CDR3 sequence: CSARLRGDTQYF. The CDR3 nucleotides read TGCAGTGCTAGATTAAGGGGAGATACGCAGTATTTT.

The rearrangement joins TRBV20-1 to TRBJ2-1, with 7 positions matching TRBD2. From germline, CDR1 is DFQATT and CDR2 SNEGSKA (reference sequence). J lost 5 bases, V lost 3 bases, and 10 bases had no gene match. CDR3 length: 15 amino acids. The CDR3 nucleotides are TGCAGTGCTAGTTATTTCGGGAGGTTAAACAATGAGCAGTTCTTC. This codes for CSASYFGRLNNEQFF.

This clonotype was detected only a few times. The genes are TRBV12-3 or TRBV12-4 and TRBJ2-7, with 11 nucleotides matching TRBD2. The CDR3 is 13 amino acids. Germline trimming cut 6 bases from V and 12 bases from J; bases unmatched to any gene: 10. For the CDR3, the DNA is TGTGCCAGCAGCATAGGGACTAGCGGCATGGGGTACTTC. It yields the protein CASSIGTSGMGYF.

This CDR3 is CSARSGLGKTQYF. CDR3 DNA sequence: TGCAGTGCTAGATCCGGGTTGGGGAAGACCCAGTACTTC. The chain links TRBV20-1 to TRBJ2-5, with D unclear. Germline V gives CDR1 DFQATT, CDR2 SNEGSKA (reference sequence). This CDR3 region has 13 residues. Trimming removed 2 bases from V and 6 bases from J, with 13 bases in between.

This clonotype was recorded a few times. The chain's CDR3 is CASSQAGTQDTQYF. The CDR3 DNA is TGTGCCAGCAGCCAGGCCGGGACCCAAGATACGCAGTATTTT. V is TRBV4-2 and J is TRBJ2-3; D tentatively fits TRBD1 or TRBD2 (5 bases each). The CDR3 has 14 residues. CDR1 is LGHNA and CDR2 is YNFKEQ in the germline V gene. The ends were cut back, 3 bases at V and 5 bases at J, with 12 bases in the middle.

The table lists this clonotype with a few counts. The chain joins TRBV20-1 to TRBJ2-3, with TRBD2 identical over 13 bases. The CDR3 spans 14 residues. V was clipped by 8 bases and J by 13 bases; unmatched bases: 15. Germline V gene sequence: CDR1 DFQATT, CDR2 SNEGSKA (reference sequence). CDR3 protein: CSSRLAGGHAPEYF. DNA of the CDR3: TGCAGTAGCCGACTAGCGGGGGGCCACGCCCCGGAGTATTTT.

V usage is TRBV10-3 and J usage is TRBJ2-1; D is unresolved. This CDR3 has 13 amino acids. The ends were cut back, 9 bases at V and 1 base at J, with 10 bases in the middle. Germline CDR1 ENHRY, CDR2 SYGVKD. The CDR3 here is CAILDGSYNEQFF. DNA of the CDR3: TGTGCCATTCTGGACGGTTCCTACAATGAGCAGTTCTTC.

The chain recombines TRBV20-1 with TRBJ2-1; D may be TRBD2 (6 bases). The CDR3 has 16 residues. V gave up 5 bases and J gave up 0 bases, with 17 bases separating them. The germline gives CDR1 DFQATT, CDR2 SNEGSKA (reference sequence). The DNA of the CDR3 is TGCAGTGCTTCCCCGTCGCGGGGATACTCCTACAATGAGCAGTTCTTC. Protein: CSASPSRGYSYNEQFF.